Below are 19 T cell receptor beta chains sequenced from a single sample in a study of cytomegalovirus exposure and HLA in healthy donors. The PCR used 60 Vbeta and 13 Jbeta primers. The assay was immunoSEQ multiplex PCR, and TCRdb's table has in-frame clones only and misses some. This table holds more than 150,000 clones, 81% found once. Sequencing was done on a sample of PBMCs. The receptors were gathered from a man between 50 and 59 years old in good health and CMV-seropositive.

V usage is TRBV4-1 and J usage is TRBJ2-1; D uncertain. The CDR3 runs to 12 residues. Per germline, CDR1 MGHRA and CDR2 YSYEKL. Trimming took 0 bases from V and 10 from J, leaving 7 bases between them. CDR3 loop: CASSQERGEQFF. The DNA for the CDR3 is TGCGCCAGCAGCCAAGAACGTGGCGAGCAGTTCTTC.

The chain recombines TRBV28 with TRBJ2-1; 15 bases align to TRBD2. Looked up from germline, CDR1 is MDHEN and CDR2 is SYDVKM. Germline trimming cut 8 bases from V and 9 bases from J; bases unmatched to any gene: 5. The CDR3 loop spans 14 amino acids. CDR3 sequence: CASGTSGRLGEQFF. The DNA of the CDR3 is TGTGCCAGCGGGACTAGCGGGAGGTTGGGTGAGCAGTTCTTC.

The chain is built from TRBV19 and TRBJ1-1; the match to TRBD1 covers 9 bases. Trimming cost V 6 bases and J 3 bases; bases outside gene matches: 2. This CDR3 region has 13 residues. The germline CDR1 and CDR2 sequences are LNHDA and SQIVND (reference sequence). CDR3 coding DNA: TGTGCCAGTAGAAGGACAGGGGACACTGAAGCTTTCTTT. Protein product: CASRRTGDTEAFF.

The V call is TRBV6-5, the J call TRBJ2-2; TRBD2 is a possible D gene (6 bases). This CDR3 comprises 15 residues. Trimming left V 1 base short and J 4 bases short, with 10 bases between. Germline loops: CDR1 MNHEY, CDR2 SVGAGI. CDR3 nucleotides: TGTGCCAGCAGTTACTTGGCGGGGAGCACCGGGGAGCTGTTTTTT. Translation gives CASSYLAGSTGELFF.

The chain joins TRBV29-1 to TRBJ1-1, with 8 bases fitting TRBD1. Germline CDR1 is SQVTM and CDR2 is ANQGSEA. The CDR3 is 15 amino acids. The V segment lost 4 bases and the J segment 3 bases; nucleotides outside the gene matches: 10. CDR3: CSVGGRQGYDTEAFF. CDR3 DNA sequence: TGCAGCGTTGGGGGTCGACAGGGGTATGACACTGAAGCTTTCTTT.

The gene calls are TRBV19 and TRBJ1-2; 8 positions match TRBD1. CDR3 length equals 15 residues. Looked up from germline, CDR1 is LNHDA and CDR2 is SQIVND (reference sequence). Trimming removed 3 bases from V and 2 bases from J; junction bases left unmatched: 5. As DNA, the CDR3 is TGTGCCAGTAGTATGGGGCGACAGGGGAACTATGGCTACACCTTC. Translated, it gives CASSMGRQGNYGYTF. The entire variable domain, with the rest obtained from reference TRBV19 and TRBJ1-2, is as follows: DGGITQSPKYLFRKEGQNVTLSCEQNLNHDAMYWYRQDPGQGLRLIYYSQIVNDFQKGDIAEGYSVSREKKESFPLTVTSAQKNPTAFYLCASSMGRQGNYGYTFGSGTRLTVV.

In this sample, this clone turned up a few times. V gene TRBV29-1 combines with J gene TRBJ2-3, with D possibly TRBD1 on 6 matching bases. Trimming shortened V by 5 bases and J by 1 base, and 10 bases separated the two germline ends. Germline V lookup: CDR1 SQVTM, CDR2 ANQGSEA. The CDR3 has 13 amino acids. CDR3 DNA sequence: TGCAGCGTTCTGAGACAGGGCACAGATACGCAGTATTTT. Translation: CSVLRQGTDTQYF.

This CDR3 reads CASTLRRGDSSTDTQYF. In DNA, the CDR3 is TGTGCCAGCACCCTACGGCGGGGGGATTCTAGCACAGATACGCAGTATTTT. The chain couples TRBV28 to TRBJ2-3, with 8 bases identical to TRBD2. This CDR3 region has 17 residues. J gave up 0 bases and V 7 bases, and 12 bases lay outside the gene matches. CDR1 and CDR2 (germline): MDHEN, SYDVKM.

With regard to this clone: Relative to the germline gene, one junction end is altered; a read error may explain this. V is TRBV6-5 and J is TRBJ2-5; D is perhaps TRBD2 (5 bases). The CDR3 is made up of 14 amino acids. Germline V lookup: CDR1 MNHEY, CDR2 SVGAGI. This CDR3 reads CTSSQTKWRETQYF. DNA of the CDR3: TGTACCAGCAGTCAGACCAAATGGAGGGAGACCCAGTACTTC.

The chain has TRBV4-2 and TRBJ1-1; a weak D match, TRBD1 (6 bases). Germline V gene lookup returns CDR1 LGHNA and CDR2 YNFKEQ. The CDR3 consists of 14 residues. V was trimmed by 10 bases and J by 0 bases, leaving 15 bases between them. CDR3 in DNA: TGTGCCACCCAAAGGGACATCCTGAACACTGAAGCTTTCTTT. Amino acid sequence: CATQRDILNTEAFF.

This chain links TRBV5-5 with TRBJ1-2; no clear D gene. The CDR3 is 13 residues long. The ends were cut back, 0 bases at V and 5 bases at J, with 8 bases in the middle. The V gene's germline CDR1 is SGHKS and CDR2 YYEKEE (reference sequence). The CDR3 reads CASSLEGGYGYTF. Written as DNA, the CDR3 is TGTGCCAGCAGCTTGGAAGGCGGGTATGGCTACACCTTC.

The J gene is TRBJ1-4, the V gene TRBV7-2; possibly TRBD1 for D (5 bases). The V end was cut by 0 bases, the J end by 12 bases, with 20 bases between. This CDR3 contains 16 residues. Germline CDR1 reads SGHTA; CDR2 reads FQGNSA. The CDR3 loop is CASSLAAFGGGGELFF. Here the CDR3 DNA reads TGTGCCAGCAGCTTAGCCGCTTTCGGGGGAGGTGGGGAACTGTTTTTT.

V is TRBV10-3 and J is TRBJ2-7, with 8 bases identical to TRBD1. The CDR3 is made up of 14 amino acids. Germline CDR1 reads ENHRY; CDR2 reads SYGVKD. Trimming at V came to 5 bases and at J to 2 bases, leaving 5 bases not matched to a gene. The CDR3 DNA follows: TGTGCCATCAGTTCCGGGACAGGAACCTACGAGCAGTACTTC. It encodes CAISSGTGTYEQYF.

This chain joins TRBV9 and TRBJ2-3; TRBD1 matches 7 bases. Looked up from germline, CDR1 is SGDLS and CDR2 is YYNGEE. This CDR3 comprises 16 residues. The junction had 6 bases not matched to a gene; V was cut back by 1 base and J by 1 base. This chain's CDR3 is CASSVTGTVRTDTQYF. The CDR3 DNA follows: TGTGCCAGCAGCGTAACCGGGACAGTCCGCACAGATACGCAGTATTTT.

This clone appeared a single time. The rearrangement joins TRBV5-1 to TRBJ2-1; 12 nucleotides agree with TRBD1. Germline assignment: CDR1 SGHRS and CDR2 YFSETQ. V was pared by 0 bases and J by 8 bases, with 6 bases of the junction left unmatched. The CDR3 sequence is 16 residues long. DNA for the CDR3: TGCGCCAGCAGCTTGGGAGTCGGGACAGGGGGCGATGAGCAGTTCTTC. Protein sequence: CASSLGVGTGGDEQFF.

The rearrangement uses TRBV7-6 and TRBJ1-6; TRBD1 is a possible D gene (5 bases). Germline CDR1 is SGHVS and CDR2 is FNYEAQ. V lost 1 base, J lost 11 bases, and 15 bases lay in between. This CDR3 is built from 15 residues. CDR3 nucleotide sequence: TGTGCCAGCAGCTTAGAGGCAGGGTCAGGGCCACCCCTCCACTTT. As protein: CASSLEAGSGPPLHF.

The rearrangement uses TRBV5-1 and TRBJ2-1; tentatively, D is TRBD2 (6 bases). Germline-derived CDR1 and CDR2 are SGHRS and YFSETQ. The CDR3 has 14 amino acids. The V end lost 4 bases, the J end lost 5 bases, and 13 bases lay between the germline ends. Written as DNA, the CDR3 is TGCGCCAGCAGCGCCTCGGGAGCCAACAATGAGCAGTTCTTC. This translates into CASSASGANNEQFF.

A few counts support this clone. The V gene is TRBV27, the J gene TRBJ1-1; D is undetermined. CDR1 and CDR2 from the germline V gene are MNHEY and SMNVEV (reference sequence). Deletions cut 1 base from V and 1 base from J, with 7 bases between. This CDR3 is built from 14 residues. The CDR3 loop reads CASSLLGGNTEAFF. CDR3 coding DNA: TGTGCCAGCAGTTTATTGGGAGGGAACACTGAAGCTTTCTTT.

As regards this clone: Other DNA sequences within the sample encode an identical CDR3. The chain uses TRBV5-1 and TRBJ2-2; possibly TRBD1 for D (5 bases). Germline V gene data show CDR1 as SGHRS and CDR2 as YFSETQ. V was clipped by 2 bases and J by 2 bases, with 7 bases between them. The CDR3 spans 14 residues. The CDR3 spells CASSLGVNTGELFF. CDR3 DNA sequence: TGCGCCAGCAGCTTAGGGGTTAACACCGGGGAGCTGTTTTTT.